The 16 T cell receptor beta chains presented below share a single source sample, sequenced in a study of blood T cell repertoires in COVID-19. Clones were sequenced by immunoSEQ multiplex PCR, and TCRdb holds only the in-frame ones, with some missing. Of about 370,000 clones in the sample, 90% were seen once. The sequenced material came from peripheral blood. The receptors here all came from a man younger than 30 with active or convalescent COVID-19.

The chain combines TRBV29-1 with TRBJ2-2, with 7 nucleotides matching TRBD1. V trimming: 1 base; J trimming: 5 bases; junction bases outside the gene matches: 7. Germline assignment: CDR1 SQVTM and CDR2 ANQGSEA. This CDR3 comprises 15 residues. The CDR3 here is CSVEATGMNTGELFF. CDR3 in DNA: TGCAGCGTTGAAGCGACAGGGATGAATACCGGGGAGCTGTTTTTT.

This chain links TRBV27 with TRBJ2-2, with D hard to call. Trimming shortened V by 3 bases and J by 1 base, and 6 bases separated the two germline ends. The germline CDR1 and CDR2 sequences are MNHEY and SMNVEV (reference sequence). The CDR3 loop spans 14 amino acids. CDR3 coding DNA: TGTGCCAGCAGTTTTTCCAGGAACACCGGGGAGCTGTTTTTT. Its protein is CASSFSRNTGELFF.

The J gene is TRBJ1-4, the V gene TRBV11-2; D may be TRBD1 (6 bases). V shed 1 base and J shed 5 bases, with 14 bases lying between them. There are 16 residues in the CDR3. From germline, CDR1 is SGHAT and CDR2 FQNNGV. The CDR3 loop reads CASSLVTGSRNEKLFF. CDR3 bases: TGTGCCAGCAGCTTAGTTACAGGGAGTCGCAATGAAAAACTGTTTTTT.

The chain employs TRBV19 and TRBJ1-2; 10 positions match TRBD1. This CDR3 is 15 amino acids long. The junction had 8 bases not matched to a gene; V was cut back by 3 bases and J by 7 bases. Germline values: CDR1 LNHDA, CDR2 SQIVND (reference sequence). The DNA for the CDR3 is TGTGCCAGTAGTATCCGGGACAGGGGTATGAGTGGCTACACCTTC. It codes for CASSIRDRGMSGYTF.

This chain links TRBV5-4 with TRBJ2-5; D is uncertain. This CDR3 region has 14 residues. V dropped 0 bases and J dropped 0 bases, with 6 bases sitting between them. Germline lookup yields CDR1 SGHNT and CDR2 YYREEE (reference sequence). This chain's CDR3 is CASSLDGYQETQYF. In DNA, the CDR3 is TGTGCCAGCAGCTTGGACGGGTACCAAGAGACCCAGTACTTC.

This chain joins TRBV28 and TRBJ1-1; 10 bases line up with TRBD1. The CDR3 runs 16 residues. Trimming took 5 bases from V and 7 from J; bases not matched to a gene: 13. Germline CDR1 reads MDHEN; CDR2 reads SYDVKM. CDR3 nucleotides: TGTGCCAGCAGTCCGACAGACAGGGGGCGGAGGGGTGAAGCTTTCTTT. It specifies CASSPTDRGRRGEAFF.

The chain joins TRBV6-5 to TRBJ2-5; TRBD2 aligns across 11 bases. Germline CDR1 reads MNHEY; CDR2 reads SVGAGI. The V gene end was trimmed by 6 bases and the J gene end by 5 bases; junction bases not matched to a gene: 8. CDR3 length equals 15 residues. DNA of the CDR3: TGTGCCAGCAGGCGGGGACTAGCGGTGGGGGAGACCCAGTACTTC. It encodes CASRRGLAVGETQYF.

The gene calls are TRBV14 and TRBJ1-2; possibly TRBD1 for D (6 bases). Germline V gene lookup returns CDR1 SGHDN and CDR2 FVKESK. V was shortened by 4 bases and J by 5 bases, with 11 bases between the two germline ends. The CDR3 extends over 13 amino acids. CDR3 nucleotide sequence: TGTGCCAGCAGCCCGGGACATGGGTATGGCTACACCTTC. Residues: CASSPGHGYGYTF.

V gene TRBV7-8 combines with J gene TRBJ2-7; weak D call: TRBD1 (5 bases). Germline V gene lookup returns CDR1 SGHVS and CDR2 FQNEAQ. CDR3 length: 17 amino acids. V lost 0 bases to trimming and J lost 7 bases, with 22 bases between them. CDR3: CASSLAGAREIVREQYF. In nucleotides, the CDR3 is TGTGCCAGCAGCTTAGCCGGCGCCAGGGAAATAGTTCGAGAGCAGTACTTC.

The chain recombines TRBV7-2 with TRBJ1-1, with 7 bases that match TRBD1. The CDR3 covers 13 residues. The trim removed 5 bases at V and 7 bases at J, leaving 7 bases unmatched. In germline, CDR1 is SGHTA, CDR2 FQGNSA. DNA for the CDR3: TGTGCCAGCAGCACCGACAGGGAAGATGAAGCTTTCTTT. Translation: CASSTDREDEAFF.

J is TRBJ1-6 and V is TRBV28, with D perhaps matching TRBD1 (6 bases). Looked up from germline, CDR1 is MDHEN and CDR2 is SYDVKM. Deletions cut 7 bases from V and 2 bases from J, with 15 bases between. The CDR3 sequence is 16 residues long. The chain's CDR3 is CASTGPDRTYNSPLHF. The CDR3, as DNA: TGTGCCAGCACCGGCCCGGACAGAACCTATAATTCACCCCTCCACTTT.

This clone was counted a single time. Other DNA variants within this sample encode the same CDR3. The rearrangement uses TRBV5-1 and TRBJ1-1; D ambiguous. This CDR3 has 13 residues. Germline CDR1 SGHRS, CDR2 YFSETQ. Trimming stripped 3 bases from V and 1 base from J, with 7 bases between. The CDR3 spells CASSSTGNTEAFF. DNA for the CDR3: TGCGCCAGCAGCTCGACGGGGAACACTGAAGCTTTCTTT.

V gene TRBV9 combines with J gene TRBJ2-5; TRBD1 might be the D (7 bases). CDR1 is SGDLS and CDR2 is YYNGEE in the germline V gene. The CDR3 loop spans 14 amino acids. With 3 bases removed from V and 0 bases from J, the gap between germline ends came to 9 bases. CDR3 sequence: CASSAGGYQETQYF. The CDR3 nucleotides are TGTGCCAGCAGCGCAGGGGGGTACCAAGAGACCCAGTACTTC.

This chain connects TRBV27 to TRBJ2-7, with D unclear. Germline lookup yields CDR1 MNHEY and CDR2 SMNVEV (reference sequence). V was trimmed by 2 bases and J by 7 bases, leaving 9 bases between them. This CDR3 region has 12 residues. The DNA for the CDR3 is TGTGCCAGCAGTTTAGGCGGCGCTGAGCAGTACTTC. Amino acid sequence: CASSLGGAEQYF.

V is TRBV6-5 and J is TRBJ2-1; 7 bases line up with TRBD1. This CDR3 has 14 residues. V lost 6 bases, J lost 4 bases, and 6 bases stayed unmatched. The germline V gene has CDR1 MNHEY and CDR2 SVGAGI. CDR3 bases: TGTGCCAGCAGCCGGGACAGAGAATACAATGAGCAGTTCTTC. Encoded protein: CASSRDREYNEQFF.

The chain couples TRBV7-2 to TRBJ2-1; 9 bases map to TRBD2. V shed 5 bases, J shed 3 bases, and the junction held 5 bases outside the gene matches. This CDR3 has 15 amino acids. Per germline, CDR1 SGHTA and CDR2 FQGNSA. The CDR3 sequence is CASSISGGIYNEQFF. CDR3 sequence (DNA): TGTGCCAGCAGCATTAGCGGGGGAATCTACAATGAGCAGTTCTTC.